Each of the 14 T cell receptor beta chains below was sequenced from the same sample in a study of blood T cell repertoires in COVID-19. TCRdb's copy holds only in-frame clones and misses some; the assay was immunoSEQ multiplex PCR. The table records about 58,000 clones, about 91% of them present only once. Sequenced: peripheral blood. These receptors all come from a woman aged 60-75 years with active COVID-19.

V is TRBV5-6 and J is TRBJ1-2, with TRBD1 as a possible D gene (5 bases). CDR3 length: 14 amino acids. The germline V gene encodes CDR1 SGHDT and CDR2 YYEEEE. Trimming removed 2 bases from V and 2 bases from J, with 10 bases in between. The CDR3 DNA reads as TGTGCCAGCAGCTTTCCAGGGCGGAACTATGGCTACACCTTC. Protein product: CASSFPGRNYGYTF.

The gene calls are TRBV18 and TRBJ1-1; 7 bases match TRBD1. V lost 3 bases to trimming and J lost 0 bases; unmatched junction nucleotides: 4. Germline V CDR1 and CDR2: KGHSH, LQKENI. This CDR3 contains 15 residues. CDR3 bases: TGTGCCAGCTCACCTATACAGGGGTTGAACACTGAAGCTTTCTTT. Translation: CASSPIQGLNTEAFF.

V and J are TRBV19 and TRBJ2-7; 8 bases map to TRBD1. The CDR3 is 15 residues long. V was pared by 2 bases and J by 3 bases, with 6 bases of the junction left unmatched. CDR1 is LNHDA, CDR2 SQIVND, per germline (reference sequence). Here the CDR3 DNA reads TGTGCCAGTAGTATACCCGGACAGGGAGGCTACGAGCAGTACTTC. Translated: CASSIPGQGGYEQYF.

The rearrangement uses TRBV4-3 and TRBJ2-6, with D possibly matching TRBD2 (5 bases). Trimming pared 0 bases from V and 6 bases from J, leaving 9 bases between. The CDR3 consists of 15 residues. Germline-derived CDR1 and CDR2 are LGHNA and YSLEER. The CDR3 reads CASSQDHLAANVLTF. The CDR3 coding sequence is TGCGCCAGCAGCCAAGATCATCTAGCGGCCAACGTCCTGACTTTC.

The chain has TRBV5-6 and TRBJ1-3; the D is unclear. The CDR3 loop spans 13 amino acids. CDR1 is SGHDT and CDR2 is YYEEEE in the germline V gene. The V end lost 1 base, the J end lost 5 bases, and 7 bases lay between the germline ends. The CDR3 nucleotides read TGTGCCAGCAGCTTGAGTCTAAGAAACACCATATATTTT. Amino acids: CASSLSLRNTIYF.

The V gene is TRBV15, the J gene TRBJ1-6, with D maybe TRBD1 (6 bases). Germline V gene data show CDR1 as LNHNV and CDR2 as YYDKDF (reference sequence). V was shortened by 5 bases and J by 14 bases, with 19 bases between the two germline ends. The CDR3 is 14 amino acids. The CDR3 loop is CATSPGQRPFTLHF. CDR3 DNA: TGTGCCACCAGCCCGGGACAAAGACCTTTCACCCTCCACTTT. Full variable domain (missing parts from reference TRBV15 and TRBJ1-6): DAMVIQNPRYQVTQFGKPVTLSCSQTLNHNVMYWYQQKSSQAPKLLFHYYDKDFNNEADTPDNFQSRRPNTSFCFLDIRSPGLGDTAMYLCATSPGQRPFTLHFGNGTRLTVT.

This rearrangement joins TRBV14 to TRBJ2-2, with a tentative D call TRBD1 (7 bases). The CDR3 has 18 amino acids. CDR1 is SGHDN, CDR2 FVKESK, per germline. Trimming pared 1 base from V and 5 bases from J, leaving 20 bases between. The CDR3 loop reads CASSQGVQGIGRTGELFF. DNA for the CDR3: TGTGCCAGCAGCCAAGGCGTACAGGGGATTGGGAGGACCGGGGAGCTGTTTTTT. Variable domain in full (rest from reference TRBV14 and TRBJ2-2): EAGVTQFPSHSVIEKGQTVTLRCDPISGHDNLYWYRRVMGKEIKFLLHFVKESKQDESGMPNNRFLAERTGGTYSTLKVQPAELEDSGVYFCASSQGVQGIGRTGELFFGEGSRLTVL.

The chain employs TRBV2 and TRBJ2-2, with 7 bases identical to TRBD2. V was clipped by 6 bases and J by 1 base; unmatched bases: 2. The CDR3 sequence is 14 residues long. Germline values: CDR1 SNHLY, CDR2 FYNNEI. Here the CDR3 DNA reads TGTGCCAGCAGGCCGGGAGGGAACACCGGGGAGCTGTTTTTT. Protein sequence: CASRPGGNTGELFF.

The genes are TRBV5-4 and TRBJ2-1, with TRBD2 matching 8 bases. The V gene end was trimmed by 3 bases and the J gene end by 5 bases; junction bases not matched to a gene: 4. There are 14 residues in the CDR3. CDR1 and CDR2 from the germline V gene are SGHNT and YYREEE (reference sequence). The CDR3 nucleotides read TGTGCCAGCAGCTCGGGGACTAGAAACAATGAGCAGTTCTTC. Translated: CASSSGTRNNEQFF.

The gene calls are TRBV10-3 and TRBJ1-4; 9 nucleotides match TRBD1. J lost 8 bases, V lost 2 bases, and 6 bases had no gene match. This CDR3 contains 15 residues. Per germline, CDR1 ENHRY and CDR2 SYGVKD. CDR3 bases: TGTGCCATCAGTGAGGAGGGACAGGGAGGGGAAAAACTGTTTTTT. The encoded protein is CAISEEGQGGEKLFF.

This chain uses TRBV4-3 with TRBJ2-2; the D gene is possibly TRBD2 (7 bases). The germline V gene encodes CDR1 LGHNA and CDR2 YSLEER. CDR3 length: 15 amino acids. Trimming removed 0 bases from V and 7 bases from J, with 12 bases in between. The CDR3 sequence: CASSQEGGEVGELFF. CDR3 nucleotide sequence: TGCGCCAGCAGCCAAGAAGGGGGGGAGGTCGGGGAGCTGTTTTTT.

On this clone itself: This sample also contains other DNA sequences that code for the same CDR3. The chain is built from TRBV19 and TRBJ1-1; D is perhaps TRBD1 (5 bases). CDR3 length equals 13 residues. V lost 3 bases to trimming and J lost 3 bases, with 8 bases between them. Germline CDR1 and CDR2: LNHDA and SQIVND (reference sequence). The CDR3 nucleotides are TGTGCCAGTAGTATCGACAGAGACACTGAAGCTTTCTTT. This codes for CASSIDRDTEAFF.

In DNA form, the CDR3 reads TGTGCCAGCAGCCAAGGACAGGGGAGCTCCTATAATTCACCCCTCCACTTT. It yields the protein CASSQGQGSSYNSPLHF. The chain uses TRBV7-8 and TRBJ1-6; 9 positions match TRBD1. This CDR3 region has 17 residues. Germline-derived CDR1 and CDR2 are SGHVS and FQNEAQ. Germline trimming cut 5 bases from V and 0 bases from J; bases unmatched to any gene: 5.

CDR3 loop: CASRVTGGNQPQHF. The CDR3 DNA follows: TGTGCCAGCAGGGTTACAGGGGGCAATCAGCCCCAGCATTTT. The chain has TRBV6-5 and TRBJ1-5, with 7 nucleotides matching TRBD1. This CDR3 is 14 amino acids long. V was clipped by 6 bases and J by 2 bases; unmatched bases: 4. Germline-derived CDR1 and CDR2 are MNHEY and SVGAGI.